In this sample, the clone carrying this T cell receptor beta chain turned up a few times. As yet, its antigen is unknown. Treatment noted: approximately 9-day PBMC culture with coronavirus spike peptide pools or control peptides (ViraFEST assay). Germline V lookup: CDR1 LNHDA, CDR2 SQIVND (reference sequence). The V end was cut by 5 bases, the J end by 0 bases, with 14 bases between. The CDR3 sequence is 16 residues long. Once obtained from cultured CD4+ T cells, the DNA was sequenced using the Oncomine TCR Beta short-read assay. Genomic DNA from cultured CD4+ T cells was extracted. Via MiXCR, TCRdb re-called the PCR reads, giving one row per CDR3 protein. Of about 15,000 distinct CDR3 sequences in the sample, roughly 30% were seen once. This record belongs to a study of vaccination and CD4 T cells after COVID-19. On the study more broadly: Participants got two doses of BNT162b2 or mRNA-1273 vaccine. A CEFX pool, an HIV-1 Nef pool, or else no peptide went into the control cultures. Between diagnosis and the drawing of post-COVID samples lay a median roughly 94 days (range 35 to 161).

The sequence derives from a human donor who had recovered from COVID-19. This material consisted of CD4+ T cells from blood, cultured in vitro, taken after SARS-CoV-2 vaccination. The rearrangement uses TRBV19 and TRBJ2-4; D not certain. DNA for the CDR3: TGTGCCAGTAGTGATCCCCGGGTGGTAGCCAAAAACATTCAGTACTTC. Its translation is CASSDPRVVAKNIQYF.